Described below is a single T cell receptor beta chain sequence and its context. TCRdb's table, derived via immunoSEQ multiplex PCR, lists solely in-frame clones and lacks some. The repertoire holds around 300,000 clones, with around 86% as singletons. The source of the sample is a study of blood T cell repertoires in COVID-19. Study-wide context: COVID-19 samples collected from the United States, Italy and Spain covered acute and convalescent phases. PBMCs, B-cell-depleted T cells, or T cells were the source of the cDNA or gDNA that made up the material.

Sequences were obtained from peripheral blood. This TCR came from a woman in her forties who had recovered from COVID-19.

CDR3 sequence reads: CASSSTGELRTPLHF. The CDR3 nucleotides read TGTGCCAGCAGTTCGACAGGGGAATTGAGGACACCCCTCCACTTT. The chain links TRBV28 to TRBJ1-6, with 8 bases aligning to TRBD1. Trimming removed 4 bases from V and 11 bases from J; junction bases left unmatched: 10. From germline, CDR1 is MDHEN and CDR2 SYDVKM. The CDR3 spans 15 residues.